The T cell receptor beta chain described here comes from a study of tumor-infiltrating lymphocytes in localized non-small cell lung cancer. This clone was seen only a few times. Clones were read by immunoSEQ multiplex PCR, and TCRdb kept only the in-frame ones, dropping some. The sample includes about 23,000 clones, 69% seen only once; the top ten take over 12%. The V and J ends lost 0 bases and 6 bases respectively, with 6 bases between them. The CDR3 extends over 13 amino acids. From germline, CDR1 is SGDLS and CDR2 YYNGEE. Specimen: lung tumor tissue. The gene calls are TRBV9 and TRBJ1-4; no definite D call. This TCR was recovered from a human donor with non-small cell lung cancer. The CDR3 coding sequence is TGTGCCAGCAGCGTAGATCTAGATGAAAAACTGTTTTTT. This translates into CASSVDLDEKLFF.